A single sample is the source of the 27 T cell receptor beta chains below, sequenced in a study of blood T cell repertoires in COVID-19. Data came from immunoSEQ multiplex PCR; TCRdb stores just in-frame clones and leaves some out. This table has about 160,000 clones, approximately 88% appearing once. Material for sequencing was peripheral blood. These receptors were collected from a man between 18 and 29 years old with active or convalescent COVID-19.

This clone is a singleton in its sample. V usage is TRBV18 and J usage is TRBJ2-1, with 8 bases lining up with TRBD2. With V trimmed by 2 bases and J by 3 bases, 6 bases remained unmatched. Looked up from germline, CDR1 is KGHSH and CDR2 is LQKENI. CDR3 length equals 16 residues. The CDR3 reads CASSPTGGGSYNEQFF. For the CDR3, the DNA is TGTGCCAGCTCACCAACCGGGGGGGGAAGCTACAATGAGCAGTTCTTC.

As regards this clone: Other DNA variants within this sample encode the same CDR3. The rearrangement links TRBV12-3 or TRBV12-4 to TRBJ1-1; 8 bases align to TRBD1. V was pared by 6 bases and J by 4 bases, with 4 bases of the junction left unmatched. The CDR3 has 13 residues. CDR3 DNA: TGTGCCAGCAGACGACAGGGGAGCACTGAAGCTTTCTTT. Protein: CASRRQGSTEAFF.

The J gene is TRBJ2-5, the V gene TRBV5-1; 7 nucleotides agree with TRBD2. CDR1 is SGHRS, CDR2 YFSETQ, per germline. This CDR3 is built from 16 residues. The ends lost 0 bases at V and 4 bases at J; junction bases unmatched: 9. CDR3 residues: CASSLGGRDPRETQYF. In DNA, the CDR3 is TGCGCCAGCAGCTTGGGCGGGAGAGACCCCCGAGAGACCCAGTACTTC.

The rearrangement links TRBV4-1 to TRBJ2-7, with 8 bases matching TRBD1. V shed 1 base and J 6 bases; nucleotides not matched to a gene: 8. The CDR3 covers 15 residues. CDR1 is MGHRA, CDR2 YSYEKL, per germline. The CDR3 bases are TGCGCCAGCAGCCAAGTTCCAGGACAGGGTCCCGAGCAGTACTTC. Translation gives CASSQVPGQGPEQYF.

This sequence joins TRBV19 and TRBJ2-2; 8 bases line up with TRBD1. CDR3 length equals 15 residues. J was trimmed by 6 bases and V by 4 bases; bases with no gene match: 7. CDR1 is LNHDA, CDR2 SQIVND, per germline (reference sequence). The CDR3 nucleotides are TGTGCCAGTAGTAGACAGGGGACGTCGGCCGGGGAGCTGTTTTTT. Protein product: CASSRQGTSAGELFF.

This rearrangement joins TRBV27 to TRBJ2-5; 9 bases are shared with TRBD1. This CDR3 region has 17 residues. Germline trimming cut 5 bases from V and 1 base from J; bases unmatched to any gene: 11. CDR1 MNHEY and CDR2 SMNVEV come from the germline V gene (reference sequence). The CDR3 DNA follows: TGTGCCAGCAGTGGCCGGGACAGGGTAGATAGCCAAGAGACCCAGTACTTC. Amino acid sequence: CASSGRDRVDSQETQYF.

The V call is TRBV27, the J call TRBJ1-5, with TRBD1 matching over 10 bases. The ends lost 9 bases at V and 4 bases at J; junction bases unmatched: 9. The CDR3 has 15 amino acids. CDR1 and CDR2 (germline): MNHEY, SMNVEV (reference sequence). The CDR3 sequence: CASSPGQGGNQPQHF. The DNA of the CDR3 is TGTGCCAGTAGCCCTGGACAGGGGGGGAATCAGCCCCAGCATTTT.

The chain joins TRBV28 to TRBJ2-5; 7 nucleotides match TRBD1. The CDR3 loop spans 13 amino acids. Germline lookup yields CDR1 MDHEN and CDR2 SYDVKM. The V segment lost 2 bases and the J segment 5 bases; nucleotides outside the gene matches: 2. CDR3 region: CASSLGQVETQYF. CDR3 DNA: TGTGCCAGCAGTTTAGGACAGGTGGAGACCCAGTACTTC.

The V and J genes are TRBV3-1 (or the pseudogene TRBV3-2) and TRBJ2-7; no definite D call. Germline-derived CDR1 and CDR2 are LGHDT and YNNKEL (reference sequence). The V gene lost 2 bases and the J gene lost 2 bases, with 10 bases spanning the gap. CDR3 size: 14 residues. CDR3 region: CASSQSPATYEQYF. Written as DNA, the CDR3 is TGTGCCAGCAGCCAAAGCCCCGCCACCTACGAGCAGTACTTC.

V gene TRBV25-1 combines with J gene TRBJ2-7, with 11 nucleotides matching TRBD2. Germline values: CDR1 MGHDK, CDR2 SYGVNS. This CDR3 region has 13 residues. The J segment lost 4 bases and the V segment lost 9 bases, leaving 5 bases of the junction unmatched. CDR3 in DNA: TGTGCCAGAACCGGGACTAGCGGTTACGAGCAGTACTTC. Amino acid sequence: CARTGTSGYEQYF.

The V and J genes are TRBV13 and TRBJ1-1; 9 bases agree with TRBD1. J gave up 3 bases and V 5 bases, and 13 bases lay outside the gene matches. CDR3 length: 17 amino acids. Germline loops: CDR1 PRHDT, CDR2 FYEKMQ (reference sequence). The CDR3 sequence: CASSPPLGGQGYTEAFF. CDR3 DNA sequence: TGTGCCAGCAGCCCACCACTAGGGGGACAGGGTTACACTGAAGCTTTCTTT.

The chain combines TRBV5-1 with TRBJ2-3, with D possibly matching TRBD1 (6 bases). V lost 7 bases and J lost 0, with 12 bases in between. This CDR3 region has 14 residues. CDR1 and CDR2 from the germline V gene are SGHRS and YFSETQ. CDR3 sequence: CASSGQSSTDTQYF. CDR3 sequence (DNA): TGCGCCAGCTCCGGACAGTCTAGCACAGATACGCAGTATTTT.

The chain carries TRBV4-1 and TRBJ1-1, with D perhaps TRBD1 (5 bases). The CDR3 contains 15 residues. Per the germline V gene, CDR1 is MGHRA and CDR2 is YSYEKL. Trimming pared 0 bases from V and 4 bases from J, leaving 12 bases between. The CDR3 reads CASSQEGKGSTEAFF. DNA of the CDR3: TGCGCCAGCAGCCAAGAAGGGAAGGGGTCCACTGAAGCTTTCTTT.

The chain has TRBV18 and TRBJ1-2; D is perhaps TRBD1 (5 bases). Deletions cut 6 bases from V and 3 bases from J, with 23 bases between. The V gene's germline CDR1 is KGHSH and CDR2 LQKENI. The CDR3 has 17 residues. The CDR3 DNA sequence: TGTGCCAGCTCCCCGGCAGGGCTTGGCAGAGGACACTATGGCTACACCTTC. Translating gives CASSPAGLGRGHYGYTF.

The rearrangement links TRBV10-2 to TRBJ2-7; 8 nucleotides agree with TRBD2. J gave up 2 bases and V 8 bases, and 8 bases lay outside the gene matches. CDR3 length: 14 amino acids. The V gene's germline CDR1 is WSHSY and CDR2 SAAADI. The CDR3 DNA sequence: TGCGCCAGCGGAATAGCGGGGACGACCTACGAGCAGTACTTC. Translation: CASGIAGTTYEQYF.

The V and J genes are TRBV11-3 and TRBJ1-1; TRBD1 aligns across 7 bases. Germline V gives CDR1 SGHNT, CDR2 YENEEA. The CDR3 has 17 residues. The junction had 12 bases not matched to a gene; V was cut back by 4 bases and J by 1 base. DNA for the CDR3: TGTGCCAGCAGCTCGACAGGGTACGGTCGCGAGAACACTGAAGCTTTCTTT. As protein: CASSSTGYGRENTEAFF. The full variable domain, in which reference TRBV11-3 and TRBJ1-1 provide the parts outside the CDR3, is EAGVVQSPRYKIIEKKQPVAFWCNPISGHNTLYWYLQNLGQGPELLIRYENEEAVDDSQLPKDRFSAERLKGVDSTLKIQPAELGDSAVYLCASSSTGYGRENTEAFFGQGTRLTVV.

The chain couples TRBV5-6 to TRBJ1-6, with D unclear. Per germline, CDR1 SGHDT and CDR2 YYEEEE. The CDR3 runs to 15 residues. V lost 3 bases and J lost 0, with 7 bases in between. The CDR3 is CASSSQSSYNSPLHF. CDR3 coding DNA: TGTGCCAGCAGCTCACAGAGCTCCTATAATTCACCCCTCCACTTT.

This clone was seen a single time. V gene TRBV19 combines with J gene TRBJ2-2; 10 nucleotides line up with TRBD1. The CDR3 covers 15 residues. Germline V gene lookup returns CDR1 LNHDA and CDR2 SQIVND (reference sequence). V shed 5 bases and J 7 bases; nucleotides not matched to a gene: 7. The CDR3 loop is CASSEGTGVIGELFF. CDR3 DNA: TGTGCCAGTAGTGAAGGGACAGGGGTAATCGGGGAGCTGTTTTTT.

The genes are TRBV11-2 and TRBJ2-3; 9 bases line up with TRBD2. This CDR3 has 14 residues. Per the germline V gene, CDR1 is SGHAT and CDR2 is FQNNGV. The V and J ends lost 5 bases and 9 bases, in that order; junction bases with no gene match: 9. This CDR3 reads CASSPSGALPTQYF. As DNA, the CDR3 is TGTGCCAGCAGCCCTAGCGGGGCCCTTCCCACGCAGTATTTT.

This chain's CDR3 is CATSGGFSEKLFF. The CDR3 nucleotides read TGTGCCACCTCGGGGGGATTTAGCGAAAAACTGTTTTTT. The V call is TRBV28, the J call TRBJ1-4; D is possibly TRBD1 (5 bases). Germline values: CDR1 MDHEN, CDR2 SYDVKM. V lost 10 bases and J 8 bases, leaving 17 bases between the germline ends. The CDR3 length is 13 residues.

The rearrangement joins TRBV5-1 to TRBJ2-3; 8 bases are a match to TRBD2. The CDR3 contains 19 residues. Germline V gene lookup returns CDR1 SGHRS and CDR2 YFSETQ. Trimming at V came to 1 base and at J to 0 bases, leaving 13 bases not matched to a gene. The CDR3 loop reads CASSLIGGSGVTSTDTQYF. Here the CDR3 DNA reads TGCGCCAGCAGCTTGATCGGTGGTAGCGGGGTGACTAGCACAGATACGCAGTATTTT. The variable domain in full, with the rest retrieved from reference TRBV5-1 and TRBJ2-3, is KAGVTQTPRYLIKTRGQQVTLSCSPISGHRSVSWYQQTPGQGLQFLFEYFSETQRNKGNFPGRFSGRQFSNSRSEMNVSTLELGDSALYLCASSLIGGSGVTSTDTQYFGPGTRLTVL.

V gene TRBV28 combines with J gene TRBJ1-5, with 9 nucleotides matching TRBD1. This CDR3 is built from 15 residues. Germline loops: CDR1 MDHEN, CDR2 SYDVKM. Trimming cost V 7 bases and J 7 bases; bases outside gene matches: 11. The CDR3 loop is CASTAFGTGWQPQHF. Here the CDR3 DNA reads TGTGCCAGCACTGCGTTTGGGACAGGGTGGCAGCCCCAGCATTTT.

This chain links TRBV11-3 with TRBJ2-7; the D gene is possibly TRBD2 (5 bases). The CDR3 spans 14 residues. V gave up 1 base and J gave up 0 bases, with 7 bases separating them. Germline lookup yields CDR1 SGHNT and CDR2 YENEEA. The CDR3 nucleotides read TGTGCCAGCAGCTTAGGTGGGAGCTCCTACGAGCAGTACTTC. Amino acids: CASSLGGSSYEQYF. The full variable domain, completed using reference TRBV11-3 and TRBJ2-7, is EAGVVQSPRYKIIEKKQPVAFWCNPISGHNTLYWYLQNLGQGPELLIRYENEEAVDDSQLPKDRFSAERLKGVDSTLKIQPAELGDSAVYLCASSLGGSSYEQYFGPGTRLTVT.

The chain combines TRBV28 with TRBJ1-6, with D perhaps TRBD1 (6 bases). This CDR3 contains 16 residues. Germline-derived CDR1 and CDR2 are MDHEN and SYDVKM. Trimming removed 4 bases from V and 0 bases from J, with 10 bases in between. This chain's CDR3 is CASSSLDSSYNSPLHF. DNA of the CDR3: TGTGCCAGCAGTTCCCTGGACAGCTCCTATAATTCACCCCTCCACTTT.

There are a few counts of this clone. The gene calls are TRBV5-1 and TRBJ2-6, with D uncertain. CDR1 is SGHRS and CDR2 is YFSETQ in the germline V gene. This CDR3 has 16 amino acids. V shed 0 bases and J shed 0 bases, with 7 bases lying between them. The CDR3 nucleotides are TGCGCCAGCAGCTTGGATAGGAGCTCTGGGGCCAACGTCCTGACTTTC. It specifies CASSLDRSSGANVLTF.

The chain employs TRBV6-5 and TRBJ2-7; 9 bases are a match to TRBD1. The V and J ends lost 6 bases and 3 bases, in that order; junction bases with no gene match: 9. CDR3 length: 15 residues. Germline loops: CDR1 MNHEY, CDR2 SVGAGI. The CDR3: CASRATGTGYYEQYF. DNA of the CDR3: TGTGCCAGCAGGGCCACCGGGACAGGGTACTACGAGCAGTACTTC.

This clone was seen just once. This chain links TRBV10-3 with TRBJ2-5, with 11 nucleotides matching TRBD2. Germline V CDR1 and CDR2: ENHRY, SYGVKD. V dropped 8 bases and J dropped 5; count of bases not matched to a gene: 4. The length of the CDR3 is 13 residues. CDR3 sequence reads: CAIGLAGAETQYF. The CDR3 DNA sequence: TGTGCCATCGGACTAGCGGGCGCCGAGACCCAGTACTTC.